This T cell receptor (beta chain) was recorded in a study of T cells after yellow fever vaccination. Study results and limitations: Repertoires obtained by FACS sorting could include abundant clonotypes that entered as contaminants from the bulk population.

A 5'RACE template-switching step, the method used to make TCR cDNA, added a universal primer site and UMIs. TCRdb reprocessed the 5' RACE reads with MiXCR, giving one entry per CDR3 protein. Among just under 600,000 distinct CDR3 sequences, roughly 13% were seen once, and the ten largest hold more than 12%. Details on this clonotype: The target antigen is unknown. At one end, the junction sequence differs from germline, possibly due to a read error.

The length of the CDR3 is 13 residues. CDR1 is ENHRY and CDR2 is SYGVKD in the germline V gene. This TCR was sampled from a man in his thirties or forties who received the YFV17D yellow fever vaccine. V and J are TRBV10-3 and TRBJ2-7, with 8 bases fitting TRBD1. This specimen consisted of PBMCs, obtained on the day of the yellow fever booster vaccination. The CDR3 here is CAISDRGPYEQCF. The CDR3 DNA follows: TGTGCCATCAGTGACAGGGGGCCGTACGAGCAGTGCTTC.